This T cell receptor beta chain emerged from a study of siplizumab effects on memory and regulatory T cells. This clone has only a few counts. What it binds is not known. Germline V gene data show CDR1 as SGHDN and CDR2 as FVKESK. The CDR3 covers 17 residues. Trimming cost V 4 bases and J 2 bases; bases outside gene matches: 6. Notes on the study in general: The study did not confirm that proliferating Tregs from siplizumab cultures were suppressive. Researchers could map only a minor fraction of alloreactive clones to unstimulated subsets. Both greater diversity than memory cells and a major contribution to the alloresponse seemed to characterize naive T cells.

Per-sample assaying covered roughly 100,000 TCR templates. The data were produced by immunoSEQ multiplex PCR, yet TCRdb's version contains in-frame clones alone and is incomplete. The sample holds about 97,000 clones, about 93% seen once. The specimen sequenced was CD4+ T cells sorted from blood. V is TRBV14 and J is TRBJ2-6; 9 bases are a match to TRBD1. The source of this sequence is a human donor in good health. This CDR3 is CASSRPGQGTGANVLTF. CDR3 bases: TGTGCCAGCAGCCGACCGGGACAGGGTACTGGGGCCAACGTCCTGACTTTC.